Presented here are 17 T cell receptor beta chains from one specimen sequenced in a study of regulatory T cells in long-lasting Graves disease. To make TCR beta libraries, researchers used iRepertoire HTBI primers and Arm-PCR of CDR3 regions. TCRdb fed the multiplex PCR reads into MiXCR, producing one record per CDR3 protein. The sample lists some 370,000 distinct CDR3 sequences; approximately 25% were seen once. Time point described: persistent/refractory GD, antithyroid drugs over 5 years with positive TRAb. PBMC-derived RNA was used for the TCR library. The sequenced sample was peripheral blood mononuclear cells (PBMCs), obtained when the disease was refractory, from a patient treated with antithyroid drugs. All receptors come from a woman aged 40-49 years with Graves disease.

The chain couples TRBV5-5 to TRBJ2-3, with 7 bases that match TRBD2. The CDR3 sequence is 14 residues long. J was trimmed by 6 bases and V by 3 bases; bases with no gene match: 7. Germline CDR1 SGHKS, CDR2 YYEKEE (reference sequence). CDR3 loop: CASSSRLAGDTQYF. CDR3 nucleotides: TGTGCCAGCAGCTCCCGACTAGCAGGGGATACGCAGTATTTT.

This clonotype was observed many times. This sequence joins TRBV19 and TRBJ1-5, with D tentatively TRBD1 (5 bases). Deletions cut 3 bases from V and 5 bases from J, with 11 bases between. This CDR3 region has 14 residues. The germline CDR1 and CDR2 sequences are LNHDA and SQIVND (reference sequence). The CDR3 is CASSMTGGYQPQHF. CDR3 DNA sequence: TGTGCCAGTAGTATGACCGGGGGGTATCAGCCCCAGCATTTT.

The sample holds many counts of this clonotype. The V and J genes are TRBV13 and TRBJ2-7; 10 positions match TRBD1. CDR1 is PRHDT and CDR2 is FYEKMQ in the germline V gene (reference sequence). Trimming took 4 bases from V and 6 from J; bases not matched to a gene: 6. CDR3 size: 14 residues. The CDR3 nucleotides are TGTGCCAGCAGCTCCGGGACAGGGGATTTCGAGCAGTACTTC. Residues: CASSSGTGDFEQYF.

This clonotype has only a few counts. The CDR3 spells CAGSGVANTGELFF. In DNA form, the CDR3 reads TGTGCCGGATCAGGGGTTGCGAACACCGGGGAGCTGTTTTTT. The chain has TRBV18 and TRBJ2-2; D possibly corresponds to TRBD1 (6 bases). V lost 11 bases to trimming and J lost 0 bases, with 13 bases between them. Germline V lookup: CDR1 KGHSH, CDR2 LQKENI. The CDR3 length is 14 residues.

This clonotype was picked up many times. This chain uses TRBV2 with TRBJ2-7, with 7 bases that match TRBD1. After removal of 6 bases from V and 6 bases from J, the junction contained 5 bases not matched to a gene. Germline V lookup: CDR1 SNHLY, CDR2 FYNNEI. The CDR3 length is 12 residues. The CDR3 sequence: CASSRDRAEQYF. DNA for the CDR3: TGTGCCAGCAGCCGTGACAGGGCCGAGCAGTACTTC.

This CDR3 reads CASSGSTTSYEQYF. The CDR3 nucleotides read TGTGCCAGCAGCGGATCTACAACTTCCTACGAGCAGTACTTC. The chain carries TRBV9 and TRBJ2-7; D unresolved. The germline V gene encodes CDR1 SGDLS and CDR2 YYNGEE. Trimming took off 3 bases at V and 1 base at J, with 11 bases between the two ends. The CDR3 sequence is 14 residues long.

At least ten counts were recorded for this clonotype. V is TRBV2 and J is TRBJ2-7, with D possibly matching TRBD1 (6 bases). Germline V gives CDR1 SNHLY, CDR2 FYNNEI. The CDR3 has 13 residues. Trimming cost V 5 bases and J 3 bases, with 11 bases left between them. The CDR3 bases are TGTGCCAGCAGTAGGACAGAATTCTACGAGCAGTACTTC. This encodes CASSRTEFYEQYF.

This chain connects TRBV5-1 to TRBJ2-3; 13 nucleotides match TRBD2. The trim removed 1 base at V and 3 bases at J, leaving 5 bases unmatched. Germline CDR1 is SGHRS and CDR2 is YFSETQ. The CDR3 covers 17 residues. This CDR3 is CASSLTSGRAGTDTQYF. Written as DNA, the CDR3 is TGCGCCAGCAGCTTGACTAGCGGGAGGGCCGGGACAGATACGCAGTATTTT.

This clonotype was counted only a few times. The rearrangement uses TRBV5-6 and TRBJ2-7; no firm D call. The V and J ends lost 3 bases and 3 bases respectively, with 10 bases between them. CDR3 size: 13 residues. The germline V gene has CDR1 SGHDT and CDR2 YYEEEE. This chain's CDR3 is CASSSQNSYEQYF. In DNA, the CDR3 is TGTGCCAGCAGCTCACAAAACAGCTACGAGCAGTACTTC.

The table lists this clonotype with many counts. The chain links TRBV6-1 to TRBJ1-5; D not certain. The CDR3 length is 12 residues. Trimming left V 6 bases short and J 1 base short, with 4 bases between. Germline V gives CDR1 MNHNS, CDR2 SASEGT. CDR3 in DNA: TGTGCCAGCAGGTGGAGCAATCAGCCCCAGCATTTT. This translates into CASRWSNQPQHF.

The chain uses TRBV11-2 and TRBJ1-6; maybe TRBD1 (6 bases). CDR1 and CDR2 (germline): SGHAT, FQNNGV. V dropped 0 bases and J dropped 7 bases, with 10 bases sitting between them. The CDR3 extends over 15 amino acids. Here the CDR3 DNA reads TGTGCCAGCAGCTTAGAGGGGGCGCGGAATTCACCCCTCCACTTT. It yields the protein CASSLEGARNSPLHF. Drawing the rest from reference TRBV11-2 and TRBJ1-6, the complete variable domain is EAGVAQSPRYKIIEKRQSVAFWCNPISGHATLYWYQQILGQGPKLLIQFQNNGVVDDSQLPKDRFSAERLKGVDSTLKIQPAKLEDSAVYLCASSLEGARNSPLHFGNGTRLTVT.

At least ten counts were recorded for this clonotype. V is TRBV24-1 and J is TRBJ1-3; D is unclear. V was pared by 5 bases and J by 0 bases, with 10 bases between. CDR3 length: 15 residues. Germline CDR1 KGHDR, CDR2 SFDVKD. CDR3 in DNA: TGTGCCACCAGTGCTACCGAGGCCTCTGGAAACACCATATATTTT. Translated: CATSATEASGNTIYF.

At least ten counts were recorded for this clonotype. This chain links TRBV20-1 with TRBJ1-1; unclear D gene. V gave up 7 bases and J gave up 1 base, with 7 bases separating them. Germline CDR1 reads DFQATT; CDR2 reads SNEGSKA (reference sequence). CDR3 length: 11 residues. CDR3 in amino acids: CSGEGNTEAFF. CDR3 nucleotide sequence: TGCAGTGGTGAGGGGAACACTGAAGCTTTCTTT.

The V gene is TRBV12-5, the J gene TRBJ1-5, with a tentative D call TRBD1 (5 bases). V was pared by 7 bases and J by 8 bases, with 12 bases between. This CDR3 is built from 12 residues. CDR1 and CDR2 from the germline V gene are LGHNT and FRNRAP. CDR3: CASALGAEPQHF. CDR3 nucleotides: TGTGCTAGTGCCCTCGGGGCGGAGCCCCAGCATTTT.

V and J are TRBV7-9 and TRBJ1-1, with 7 bases fitting TRBD1. The CDR3 totals 14 residues. The trim removed 4 bases at V and 4 bases at J, leaving 6 bases unmatched. CDR1 SEHNR and CDR2 FQNEAQ come from the germline V gene (reference sequence). The CDR3 spells CASSSRQGLTEAFF. The CDR3 DNA is TGTGCCAGCAGCTCAAGACAGGGACTCACTGAAGCTTTCTTT.

This clonotype turned up a few times. The rearrangement joins TRBV6-4 to TRBJ2-3; 11 bases agree with TRBD2. Looked up from germline, CDR1 is MRHNA and CDR2 is SNTAGT. The CDR3 has 15 amino acids. J was trimmed by 7 bases and V by 3 bases; bases with no gene match: 6. The CDR3 DNA sequence: TGTGCCAGCAGTGAGACTAGCGGGAAATTTAATACGCAGTATTTT. This sequence encodes CASSETSGKFNTQYF.

As regards this clonotype: This may stem from a read error, because a much larger clone lies one nucleotide away. The chain carries TRBV28 and TRBJ1-1; D not resolved. V gave up 3 bases and J gave up 1 base, with 12 bases separating them. There are 15 residues in the CDR3. Germline V CDR1 and CDR2: MDHEN, SYDVKM. This CDR3 is CASSLMPQKNTEAFF. CDR3 coding DNA: TGTGCCAGCAGTTTGATGCCCCAGAAGAACACTGAAGCTTTCTTT.